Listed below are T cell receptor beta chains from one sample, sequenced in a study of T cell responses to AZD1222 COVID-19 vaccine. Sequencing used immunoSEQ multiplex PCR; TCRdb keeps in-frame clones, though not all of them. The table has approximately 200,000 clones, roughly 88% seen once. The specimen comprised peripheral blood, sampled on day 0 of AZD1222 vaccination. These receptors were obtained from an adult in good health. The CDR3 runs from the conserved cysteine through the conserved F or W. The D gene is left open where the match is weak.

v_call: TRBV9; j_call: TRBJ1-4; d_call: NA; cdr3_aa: CASSVVEVNVRREKLFF
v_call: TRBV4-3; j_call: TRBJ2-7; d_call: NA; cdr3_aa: CASSQGRGVPYEQYF
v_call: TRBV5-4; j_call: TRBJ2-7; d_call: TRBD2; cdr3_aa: CASSQGLRTYEQYF
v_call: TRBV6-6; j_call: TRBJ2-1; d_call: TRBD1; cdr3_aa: CASSRTGDEQFF
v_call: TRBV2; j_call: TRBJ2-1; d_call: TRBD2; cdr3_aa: CASRSRLAGYNEQFF
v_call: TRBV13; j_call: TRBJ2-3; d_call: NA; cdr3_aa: CASSLWAAADTQYF
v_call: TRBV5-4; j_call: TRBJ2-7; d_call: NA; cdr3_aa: CASSVGRGYEQYF
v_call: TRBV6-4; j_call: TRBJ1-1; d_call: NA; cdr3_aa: CASSDSPRNTEAFF
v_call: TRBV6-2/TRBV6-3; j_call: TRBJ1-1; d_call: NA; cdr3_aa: CASTPGGPNTEAFF
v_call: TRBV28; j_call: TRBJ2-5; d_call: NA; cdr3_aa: CASRNPGDINQETQYF
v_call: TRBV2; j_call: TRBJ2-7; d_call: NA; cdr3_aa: CASSEGGALYEQYF
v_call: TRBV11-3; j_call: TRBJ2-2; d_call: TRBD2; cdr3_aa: CASSLRLAGNTGELFF
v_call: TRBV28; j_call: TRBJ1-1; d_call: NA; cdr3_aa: CASSFYRVNTEAFF
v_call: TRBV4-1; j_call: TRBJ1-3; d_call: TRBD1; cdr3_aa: CASSQRTGSSGNTIYF
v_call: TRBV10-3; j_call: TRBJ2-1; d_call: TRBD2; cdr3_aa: CAISNLLAGRNEQFF
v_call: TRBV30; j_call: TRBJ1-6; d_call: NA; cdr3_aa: CAWRQASGPLHF
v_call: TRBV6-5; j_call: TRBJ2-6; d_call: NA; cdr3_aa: CASSLTVSGANVLTF
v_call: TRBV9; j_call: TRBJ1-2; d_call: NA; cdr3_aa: CASSPSREAGYTF
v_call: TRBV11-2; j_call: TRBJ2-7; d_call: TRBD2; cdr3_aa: CASRKGLAGSYEQYF
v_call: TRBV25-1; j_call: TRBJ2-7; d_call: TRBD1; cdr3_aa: CASRDRGPSSYEQYF
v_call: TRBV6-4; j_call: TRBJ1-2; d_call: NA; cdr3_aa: CASSDSPGAGYGYTF
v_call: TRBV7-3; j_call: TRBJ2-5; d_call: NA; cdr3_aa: CASSLTGRSETQYF
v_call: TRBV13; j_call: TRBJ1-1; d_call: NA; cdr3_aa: CASIWGNTEAFF
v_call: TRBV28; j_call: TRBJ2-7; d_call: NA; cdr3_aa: CASSLNPSYEQYF
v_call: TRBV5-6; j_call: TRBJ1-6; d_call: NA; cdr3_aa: CASSFAGAWHNSPLHF